Each of the 26 T cell receptor beta chains below was sequenced from the same sample in a study of T cell changes during pregnancy in multiple sclerosis. The repertoire was sequenced with immunoSEQ multiplex PCR; TCRdb's copy has only in-frame clones and lacks some. The table shows around 30,000 clones, with roughly nine tenths occurring only once. The sample here was CD8+ T cells from peripheral blood mononuclear cells, taken before pregnancy. Receptor source: a female donor with multiple sclerosis, enrolled in a pregnancy study.

This chain uses TRBV5-8 with TRBJ1-1; possible D gene TRBD1, 5 bases. Trimming took off 4 bases at V and 1 base at J, with 11 bases between the two ends. Germline V gives CDR1 SGHTS, CDR2 YDEGEE. The CDR3 is 14 residues long. The CDR3 here is CASSIGTANTEAFF. The CDR3 nucleotides are TGTGCCAGCAGCATAGGGACTGCGAACACTGAAGCTTTCTTT.

The chain recombines TRBV7-9 with TRBJ2-7, with 8 bases that match TRBD2. The CDR3 totals 14 residues. V gave up 3 bases and J gave up 5 bases; unmatched junction bases: 6. Germline loops: CDR1 SEHNR, CDR2 FQNEAQ (reference sequence). The CDR3 reads CASSFGRAWDEQYF. Here the CDR3 DNA reads TGTGCCAGCAGCTTCGGGAGGGCCTGGGACGAGCAGTACTTC.

This sequence joins TRBV25-1 and TRBJ1-1, with a tentative D call TRBD1 (6 bases). Germline CDR1 MGHDK, CDR2 SYGVNS. This CDR3 has 15 amino acids. Trimming took 3 bases from V and 2 from J, leaving 13 bases between them. The CDR3, as DNA: TGTGCCAGCAGTGACTCTCAGGGGATTAACACTGAAGCTTTCTTT. Amino acid sequence: CASSDSQGINTEAFF.

The rearrangement links TRBV9 to TRBJ1-2; D is undetermined. This CDR3 spans 16 amino acids. Trimming removed 0 bases from V and 5 bases from J, with 17 bases in between. From germline, CDR1 is SGDLS and CDR2 YYNGEE. The CDR3 sequence is CASSVDLGETKYGYTF. For the CDR3, the DNA is TGTGCCAGCAGCGTAGATTTAGGAGAGACGAAGTATGGCTACACCTTC.

V is TRBV6-4 and J is TRBJ2-1, with a possible D match to TRBD2 (6 bases). V was clipped by 1 base and J by 4 bases, with 11 bases between them. The germline gives CDR1 MRHNA, CDR2 SNTAGT. CDR3 length equals 15 residues. In DNA form, the CDR3 reads TGTGCCAGCAGTGACTTTCCGGGGGTTTACAATGAGCAGTTCTTC. Its protein product is CASSDFPGVYNEQFF.

The V gene is TRBV18, the J gene TRBJ2-2, with 7 positions matching TRBD1. The CDR3 extends over 14 amino acids. Per germline, CDR1 KGHSH and CDR2 LQKENI. V lost 7 bases and J lost 0; bases outside the gene matches: 2. The chain's CDR3 is CASYGTANTGELFF. CDR3 sequence (DNA): TGTGCCAGCTACGGGACAGCGAACACCGGGGAGCTGTTTTTT.

The genes are TRBV28 and TRBJ2-1, with 14 bases aligning to TRBD2. CDR3 size: 15 residues. CDR1 and CDR2 from the germline V gene are MDHEN and SYDVKM. J was trimmed by 7 bases and V by 7 bases; bases with no gene match: 6. In DNA form, the CDR3 reads TGTGCCAGCACCCCGGGACTAGCGGGAGTAAATGAGCAGTTCTTC. It encodes CASTPGLAGVNEQFF.

CDR3 amino acids: CASSGGTGTNEQFF. As DNA, the CDR3 is TGTGCCAGCAGCGGGGGGACAGGGACGAATGAGCAGTTCTTC. This chain joins TRBV7-3 and TRBJ2-1; 9 bases match TRBD1. This CDR3 has 14 amino acids. The ends lost 5 bases at V and 7 bases at J; junction bases unmatched: 6. The germline CDR1 and CDR2 sequences are SGHTA and FQGTGA.

This clone appeared once. The rearrangement joins TRBV9 to TRBJ2-1, with 7 positions matching TRBD2. The CDR3 runs to 16 residues. Germline V gives CDR1 SGDLS, CDR2 YYNGEE. Trimming at V came to 3 bases and at J to 1 base, leaving 7 bases not matched to a gene. In DNA form, the CDR3 reads TGTGCCAGCAGCGGACGGGGCGGGAGTTCCTACAATGAGCAGTTCTTC. Translated, it gives CASSGRGGSSYNEQFF.

The chain uses TRBV5-1 and TRBJ2-5; 10 bases map to TRBD2. V lost 4 bases and J lost 5; bases outside the gene matches: 14. This CDR3 spans 17 amino acids. The germline gives CDR1 SGHRS, CDR2 YFSETQ. In DNA, the CDR3 is TGCGCCAGCAGCCCTCATGAGCGGGAGGGCCGGGGGGAGACCCAGTACTTC. Amino acids: CASSPHEREGRGETQYF.

The genes are TRBV9 and TRBJ2-1; 11 bases fit TRBD1. The CDR3 spans 15 residues. Looked up from germline, CDR1 is SGDLS and CDR2 is YYNGEE. Losses at the gene ends were 6 bases for V and 7 bases for J; bases not matched to a gene: 9. The CDR3 DNA is TGTGCCAGCACCAGGGACAGGGGGTTAAGGAATGAGCAGTTCTTC. Translating gives CASTRDRGLRNEQFF.

The rearrangement links TRBV4-2 to TRBJ1-2; possible D gene TRBD1, 5 bases. The CDR3 contains 15 residues. CDR1 is LGHNA, CDR2 YNFKEQ, per germline. Trimming left V 7 bases short and J 4 bases short, with 19 bases between. CDR3 nucleotide sequence: TGTGCCAGCACCGAAGGGGCAGGGACTACCTATGGCTACACCTTC. It codes for CASTEGAGTTYGYTF.

V and J are TRBV29-1 and TRBJ2-5; 14 nucleotides align to TRBD2. V dropped 6 bases and J dropped 2; count of bases not matched to a gene: 8. Germline V gives CDR1 SQVTM, CDR2 ANQGSEA. The CDR3 consists of 16 residues. The CDR3 region has the DNA TGCAGCGTCCTACCGGGACTAGCGGGGGTTCAAGAGACCCAGTACTTC. The encoded protein is CSVLPGLAGVQETQYF. The whole variable domain, filled in from reference TRBV29-1 and TRBJ2-5, reads SAVISQKPSRDICQRGTSLTIQCQVDSQVTMMFWYRQQPGQSLTLIATANQGSEATYESGFVIDKFPISRPNLTFSTLTVSNMSPEDSSIYLCSVLPGLAGVQETQYFGPGTRLLVL.

This clone was seen only once. The V and J genes are TRBV6-1 and TRBJ2-2; D is uncertain. Trimming cost V 8 bases and J 1 base, with 14 bases left between them. The CDR3 length is 15 residues. Germline V gene lookup returns CDR1 MNHNS and CDR2 SASEGT. CDR3 bases: TGTGCCAGCGCGAGAGGTGGCGTGAACACCGGGGAGCTGTTTTTT. Protein sequence: CASARGGVNTGELFF.

This sequence joins TRBV5-1 and TRBJ2-7; D remains ambiguous. Germline lookup yields CDR1 SGHRS and CDR2 YFSETQ. CDR3 size: 12 residues. The V end was cut by 6 bases, the J end by 5 bases, with 12 bases between. The CDR3 region is CASMGSPHEQYF. The CDR3 nucleotides are TGCGCCAGCATGGGCTCTCCCCACGAGCAGTACTTC.

V and J are TRBV13 and TRBJ2-1; the match to TRBD1 covers 8 bases. Germline trimming cut 1 base from V and 12 bases from J; bases unmatched to any gene: 14. This CDR3 spans 16 amino acids. Germline V gene sequence: CDR1 PRHDT, CDR2 FYEKMQ (reference sequence). The CDR3 loop is CASSLEGTGYYWGQFF. CDR3 in DNA: TGTGCCAGCAGCTTAGAAGGGACAGGCTACTACTGGGGGCAGTTCTTC.

This chain uses TRBV5-1 with TRBJ2-3; the D gene is possibly TRBD1 (6 bases). There are 15 residues in the CDR3. The germline CDR1 and CDR2 sequences are SGHRS and YFSETQ. V gave up 4 bases and J gave up 0 bases, with 12 bases separating them. For the CDR3, the DNA is TGCGCCAGCAGCCCGGACAGCTCTAGCACAGATACGCAGTATTTT. Translation gives CASSPDSSSTDTQYF.

The chain joins TRBV4-3 to TRBJ2-7; D not resolved. V lost 0 bases, J lost 2 bases, and 14 bases lay in between. Germline CDR1 is LGHNA and CDR2 is YSLEER. The CDR3 has 16 residues. The CDR3 nucleotides are TGCGCCAGCAGCCAAGATATCGGCGGAGAAGCCTACGAGCAGTACTTC. This gives the protein CASSQDIGGEAYEQYF.

The chain combines TRBV25-1 with TRBJ2-5; tentative D call: TRBD2 (7 bases). The germline CDR1 and CDR2 sequences are MGHDK and SYGVNS. The CDR3 covers 17 residues. The V gene lost 0 bases and the J gene lost 0 bases, with 14 bases spanning the gap. In DNA, the CDR3 is TGTGCCAGCAGTGAATATAAGGGGGGGTCCCACCAAGAGACCCAGTACTTC. Translation gives CASSEYKGGSHQETQYF.

This rearrangement joins TRBV6-5 to TRBJ2-7; D is unclear. CDR1 is MNHEY and CDR2 is SVGAGI in the germline V gene. This CDR3 spans 13 amino acids. The V end was cut by 4 bases, the J end by 2 bases, with 9 bases between. Here the CDR3 DNA reads TGTGCCAGCAGTTCCGACAACCCCTACGAGCAGTACTTC. It translates to CASSSDNPYEQYF.

The chain joins TRBV4-2 to TRBJ2-7; 7 nucleotides match TRBD1. CDR1 and CDR2 (germline): LGHNA, YNFKEQ. This CDR3 has 19 amino acids. Germline trimming cut 1 base from V and 2 bases from J; bases unmatched to any gene: 17. In DNA, the CDR3 is TGTGCCAGCAGCCAAGGAGAGGGGACAGCTCCTCTTTGGACCTACGAGCAGTACTTC. This encodes CASSQGEGTAPLWTYEQYF.

The chain employs TRBV19 and TRBJ2-1, with 8 bases that match TRBD2. The germline V gene has CDR1 LNHDA and CDR2 SQIVND (reference sequence). The V and J ends lost 9 bases and 9 bases, in that order; junction bases with no gene match: 13. The CDR3 has 14 residues. This CDR3 reads CASKKTGGPLEQFF. The CDR3 region has the DNA TGTGCCAGCAAGAAAACGGGGGGGCCTCTTGAGCAGTTCTTC.

The chain links TRBV19 to TRBJ2-5, with TRBD2 identical over 10 bases. Trimming took 5 bases from V and 4 from J; bases not matched to a gene: 4. Germline V gene lookup returns CDR1 LNHDA and CDR2 SQIVND (reference sequence). The CDR3 has 14 amino acids. CDR3 sequence: CASSAGTSVETQYF. The CDR3 DNA reads as TGTGCCAGTAGTGCTGGGACTAGCGTAGAGACCCAGTACTTC.

The chain recombines TRBV4-1 with TRBJ2-1, with 14 bases identical to TRBD2. The germline CDR1 and CDR2 sequences are MGHRA and YSYEKL. V was clipped by 1 base and J by 3 bases; unmatched bases: 5. This CDR3 spans 18 amino acids. CDR3 nucleotide sequence: TGCGCCAGCAGCCAAGGACCCGGACTAGCGGGGGGCTACAATGAGCAGTTCTTC. Its translation is CASSQGPGLAGGYNEQFF.

The rearrangement joins TRBV6-6 to TRBJ2-1, with 8 bases identical to TRBD2. V lost 6 bases, J lost 6 bases, and 10 bases stayed unmatched. The CDR3 consists of 15 residues. Germline-derived CDR1 and CDR2 are MNHNY and SVGAGI (reference sequence). CDR3 sequence (DNA): TGTGCCAGCAGCAGCGGGGGCCCCCCCCTCAATGAGCAGTTCTTC. This encodes CASSSGGPPLNEQFF.

The chain combines TRBV7-9 with TRBJ2-4, with TRBD1 as a possible D gene (5 bases). V was clipped by 5 bases and J by 8 bases, with 13 bases between them. This CDR3 region has 13 residues. Per germline, CDR1 SEHNR and CDR2 FQNEAQ (reference sequence). The CDR3 spells CASSHGAEHIQYF. DNA for the CDR3: TGTGCCAGCAGCCATGGGGCGGAGCACATTCAGTACTTC.